The source of this TCR beta chain is a study of chemoradiotherapy in HPV16-positive cancers. The table came from immunoSEQ multiplex PCR; TCRdb's copy has only in-frame clones and leaves some out. This sample yields roughly 32,000 clones, of which about 89% are seen a single time; about 3.4% belongs to the top ten. Study-wide results and caveats: Candidate HPV-specific clones and E7-related TCR motifs grew in tumor during treatment.

CDR3 size: 15 residues. V shed 4 bases and J 3 bases; nucleotides not matched to a gene: 10. Per germline, CDR1 GTSNPN and CDR2 SVGIG (reference sequence). This clone occurred a few times. Antigen unknown. This TCR came from a human donor with HPV-associated anogenital cancer. The sample was blood, taken from a patient who underwent chemoradiotherapy. J is TRBJ2-3 and V is TRBV30, with 7 nucleotides matching TRBD1. The CDR3 reads CAWNKPTGKTDTQYF. The CDR3 region has the DNA TGTGCCTGGAACAAACCGACAGGGAAGACAGATACGCAGTATTTT.